Each of the 10 T cell receptor beta chains below was sequenced from the same sample in a study of blood T cells in healthy people across ages (dated by TCRdb to 2013 to 2016). The library was built by means of 5' RACE. This sample was sequenced with an Illumina HiSeq 2500. The second PCR ran for roughly 7 to 11 cycles and used a J-beta primer mix along with a sample-barcoded 5' primer. The raw public reads went through TCRdb reprocessing: fastp at Q25, MiXCR clone calling, in-frame beta chains kept. Identical CDR3 proteins give one entry, which carries the most common genes and DNA. In all, the sample holds 1.5 million to 2 million distinct CDR3 sequences, and roughly 50% of those were seen once. The ten biggest clones cover over 2% of the sample. The sequencing sample was made of blood. The receptors derive from a woman aged 40 to 50 in good health.

The CDR3 nucleotides read TGCAGTGCTCACAGGGACACGGACTACGAGCAGTACTTC. Translation gives CSAHRDTDYEQYF. The chain links TRBV20-1 to TRBJ2-7, with D tentatively TRBD1 (6 bases). The CDR3 is 13 amino acids. V lost 5 bases to trimming and J lost 3 bases, with 14 bases between them. CDR1 and CDR2 (germline): DFQATT, SNEGSKA (reference sequence).

The rearrangement uses TRBV21-1 and TRBJ1-2. TRBV21-1 is listed as a pseudogene. There are 13 residues in the CDR3. Written as DNA, the CDR3 is TGTGCCAGCAGCAAAAGCGGGGCCTATGGCTACACCTTC. The encoded protein is CASSKSGAYGYTF.

This clonotype was observed a few times. This chain connects TRBV20-1 to TRBJ2-3; no clear D. V was shortened by 5 bases and J by 2 bases, with 8 bases between the two germline ends. The CDR3 is 12 residues long. CDR1 is DFQATT, CDR2 SNEGSKA, per germline (reference sequence). CDR3 amino acids: CSADGITDTQYF. CDR3 sequence (DNA): TGCAGTGCTGACGGAATCACAGATACGCAGTATTTT.

The rearrangement uses TRBV2 and TRBJ2-7, with TRBD1 matching over 11 bases. This CDR3 contains 15 residues. The trim removed 2 bases at V and 7 bases at J, leaving 7 bases unmatched. Germline V gives CDR1 SNHLY, CDR2 FYNNEI. The CDR3 DNA reads as TGTGCCAGCAGTGAACGAGGACAGGGGGCGCGGGAGCAGTACTTC. It codes for CASSERGQGAREQYF.

The genes are TRBV6-2 or TRBV6-3 and TRBJ1-2, with D possibly being TRBD1 (5 bases). The germline V and J ends were trimmed by 8 bases and 4 bases, with 11 bases remaining between them. Germline assignment: CDR1 MNHEY and CDR2 SVGEGT. The CDR3 length is 12 residues. This CDR3 is CASHGGLYGYTF. The CDR3 DNA reads TGTGCCAGCCACGGGGGACTCTATGGCTACACCTTC.

The rearrangement links TRBV28 to TRBJ2-1; D might be TRBD1 (6 bases). This CDR3 has 11 residues. Trimming stripped 4 bases from V and 15 bases from J, with 13 bases between. Germline lookup yields CDR1 MDHEN and CDR2 SYDVKM. In DNA form, the CDR3 reads TGTGCCAGCAGTTCGAGGGGGTTTAGGTTCTTC. Amino acid sequence: CASSSRGFRFF.

This clonotype occurred a few times. The CDR3 coding sequence is TGCGCCAGCAGCCTTTATATGGGGGTCTACGAGCAGTACTTC. This gives the protein CASSLYMGVYEQYF. The rearrangement joins TRBV4-1 to TRBJ2-7; D tentatively reads TRBD1 or TRBD2 (5 bases each). The CDR3 is 14 residues long. Germline assignment: CDR1 MGHRA and CDR2 YSYEKL. With 4 bases removed from V and 3 bases from J, the gap between germline ends came to 13 bases.

This clonotype was seen only once. This chain joins TRBV6-2 or TRBV6-3 and TRBJ1-5; possible D gene TRBD1, 6 bases. The V gene's germline CDR1 is MNHEY and CDR2 SVGEGT. Trimming shortened V by 6 bases and J by 2 bases, and 14 bases separated the two germline ends. The CDR3 loop spans 15 amino acids. The CDR3 region is CASRPTGKGNQPQHF. The CDR3 DNA reads as TGTGCCAGCAGGCCAACAGGGAAGGGCAATCAGCCCCAGCATTTT.

The rearrangement links TRBV29-1 to TRBJ2-5; D call uncertain. Trimming cost V 3 bases and J 4 bases, with 12 bases left between them. CDR3 length: 13 residues. Germline CDR1 reads SQVTM; CDR2 reads ANQGSEA. The CDR3 region has the DNA TGCAGCGTTGACGTTAAGTGGGGAGAGACCCAGTACTTC. Its translation is CSVDVKWGETQYF.

There are a few counts of this clonotype. This sequence may be a read error, since a much larger clone differs from it by one base. This chain uses TRBV12-3 or TRBV12-4 with TRBJ2-7; 7 bases line up with TRBD2. V lost 3 bases and J lost 7; bases outside the gene matches: 12. There are 15 residues in the CDR3. The CDR3 is CASSFRGDVGNEQYF. CDR3 DNA sequence: TGTGCCAGCAGTTTTCGGGGGGACGTTGGGAATGAGCAGTACTTC.